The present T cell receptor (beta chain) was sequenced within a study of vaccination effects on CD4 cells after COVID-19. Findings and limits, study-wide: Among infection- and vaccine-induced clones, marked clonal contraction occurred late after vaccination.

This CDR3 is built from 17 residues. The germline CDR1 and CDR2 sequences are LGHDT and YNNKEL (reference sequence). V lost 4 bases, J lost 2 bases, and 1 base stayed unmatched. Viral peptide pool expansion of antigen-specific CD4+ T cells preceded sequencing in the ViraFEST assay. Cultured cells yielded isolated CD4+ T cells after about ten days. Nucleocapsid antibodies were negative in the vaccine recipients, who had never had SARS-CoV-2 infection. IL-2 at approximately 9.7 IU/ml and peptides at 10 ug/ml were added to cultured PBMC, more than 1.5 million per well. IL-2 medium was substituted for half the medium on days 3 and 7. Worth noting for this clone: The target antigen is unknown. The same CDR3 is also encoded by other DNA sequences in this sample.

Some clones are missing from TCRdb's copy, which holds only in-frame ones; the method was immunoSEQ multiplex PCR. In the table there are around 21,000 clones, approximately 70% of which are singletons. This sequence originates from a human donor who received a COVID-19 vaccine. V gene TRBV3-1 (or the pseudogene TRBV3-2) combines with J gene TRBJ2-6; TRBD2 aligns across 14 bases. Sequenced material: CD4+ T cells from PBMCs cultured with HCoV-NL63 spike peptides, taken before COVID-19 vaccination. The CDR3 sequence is CASSPGLAGAGANVLTF. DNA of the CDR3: TGTGCCAGCAGCCCGGGACTAGCGGGAGCTGGGGCCAACGTCCTGACTTTC.